The 21 T cell receptor beta chains in this list originate from one sample, sequenced in a study of blood T cell repertoires in COVID-19. Libraries were prepared by immunoSEQ multiplex PCR; TCRdb keeps only in-frame clonotypes and omits some of them. The sample has roughly 160,000 clones, approximately 85% seen once. The sequenced sample consisted of peripheral blood. These receptors came from a man aged 35-49 years with acute or convalescent COVID-19.

This clone was picked up one time. The genes are TRBV15 and TRBJ2-2, with D maybe TRBD2 (6 bases). CDR1 and CDR2 (germline): LNHNV, YYDKDF (reference sequence). CDR3 length: 15 residues. V gave up 5 bases and J gave up 0 bases, with 10 bases separating them. The CDR3 reads CATSGRLANTGELFF. Written as DNA, the CDR3 is TGTGCCACCAGCGGCCGACTAGCGAACACCGGGGAGCTGTTTTTT.

The chain employs TRBV30 and TRBJ2-1, with a weak D call TRBD2 (5 bases). Germline CDR1 is GTSNPN and CDR2 is SVGIG (reference sequence). The V gene lost 2 bases and the J gene lost 0 bases, with 23 bases spanning the gap. The CDR3 has 19 amino acids. The CDR3 sequence: CAWSPLDLDYTLSYNEQFF. The CDR3 DNA sequence: TGTGCCTGGAGTCCCCTAGACCTAGACTATACCCTCTCCTACAATGAGCAGTTCTTC. The full variable domain, in which reference TRBV30 and TRBJ2-1 provide the parts outside the CDR3, is SQTIHQWPATLVQPVGSPLSLECTVEGTSNPNLYWYRQAAGRGLQLLFYSVGIGQISSEVPQNLSASRPQDRQFILSSKKLLLSDSGFYLCAWSPLDLDYTLSYNEQFFGPGTRLTVL.

In this sample, this clone turned up a few times. The rearrangement uses TRBV7-3 and TRBJ2-2; D not certain. Germline V gene lookup returns CDR1 SGHTA and CDR2 FQGTGA. The CDR3 length is 13 residues. Trimming shortened V by 5 bases and J by 4 bases, and 8 bases separated the two germline ends. The CDR3 protein is CASSLPGTGELFF. The DNA for the CDR3 is TGTGCCAGCAGCCTGCCAGGCACCGGGGAGCTGTTTTTT.

V and J are TRBV19 and TRBJ2-2; 7 bases are shared with TRBD1. CDR3 length equals 17 residues. J lost 5 bases, V lost 3 bases, and 12 bases had no gene match. Germline V gives CDR1 LNHDA, CDR2 SQIVND (reference sequence). DNA for the CDR3: TGTGCCAGTAGTATGCGACTCGAGGGGGCGAGGACCGGGGAGCTGTTTTTT. It yields the protein CASSMRLEGARTGELFF.

This chain uses TRBV3-1 (or the pseudogene TRBV3-2) with TRBJ1-3; tentative D call: TRBD1 (5 bases). The CDR3 consists of 15 residues. CDR1 is LGHDT, CDR2 YNNKEL, per germline (reference sequence). The V gene lost 0 bases and the J gene lost 4 bases, with 10 bases spanning the gap. In DNA form, the CDR3 reads TGTGCCAGCAGCCAAGATCCGACAGCAGGAAACACCATATATTTT. It is translated as CASSQDPTAGNTIYF.

The chain employs TRBV6-5 and TRBJ2-5; 7 positions agree with TRBD1. Germline lookup yields CDR1 MNHEY and CDR2 SVGAGI. V was pared by 6 bases and J by 4 bases, with 5 bases of the junction left unmatched. CDR3 size: 13 residues. The CDR3 bases are TGTGCCAGCAGGTCGACAGGGACAGAGACCCAGTACTTC. Translation gives CASRSTGTETQYF.

The chain recombines TRBV10-3 with TRBJ2-7; 7 nucleotides agree with TRBD1. Trimming cost V 10 bases and J 4 bases; bases outside gene matches: 19. Germline values: CDR1 ENHRY, CDR2 SYGVKD. This CDR3 comprises 16 residues. The chain's CDR3 is CATSPGQDLRVYEQYF. The CDR3, as DNA: TGTGCCACTAGTCCAGGACAGGACCTTAGAGTATACGAGCAGTACTTC.

The chain joins TRBV6-5 to TRBJ1-6, with D possibly being TRBD1 (6 bases). The CDR3 is 14 residues long. CDR1 MNHEY and CDR2 SVGAGI come from the germline V gene. With 6 bases removed from V and 8 bases from J, the gap between germline ends came to 14 bases. The CDR3 reads CASRSTGGYSPLHF. CDR3 DNA: TGTGCCAGCAGGAGTACGGGGGGCTATTCACCCCTCCACTTT.

The rearrangement links TRBV9 to TRBJ2-2; 8 nucleotides line up with TRBD1. In germline, CDR1 is SGDLS, CDR2 YYNGEE. V shed 3 bases, J shed 1 base, and the junction held 8 bases outside the gene matches. CDR3 length: 17 amino acids. The CDR3 reads CASSEDEGQGNTGELFF. As DNA, the CDR3 is TGTGCCAGCAGCGAGGACGAAGGACAGGGGAACACCGGGGAGCTGTTTTTT.

V and J are TRBV9 and TRBJ2-7, with a weak D call TRBD1 (7 bases). From germline, CDR1 is SGDLS and CDR2 YYNGEE. This CDR3 comprises 15 residues. V was pared by 0 bases and J by 2 bases, with 12 bases between. CDR3 sequence reads: CASSVGAGGPYEQYF. CDR3 DNA sequence: TGTGCCAGCAGCGTAGGGGCAGGGGGGCCCTACGAGCAGTACTTC.

The CDR3 DNA sequence: TGTGCCAGCAGCTTAGTAGAGGGCGTGGGCACCTACGAGCAGTACTTC. Its translation: CASSLVEGVGTYEQYF. The chain joins TRBV11-1 to TRBJ2-7; TRBD2 might be the D (5 bases). CDR3 length: 16 residues. The V gene lost 1 base and the J gene lost 2 bases, with 15 bases spanning the gap. CDR1 and CDR2 (germline): SGHAT, FQDESV (reference sequence).

The chain couples TRBV29-1 to TRBJ2-1, with D possibly being TRBD1 (6 bases). The germline V and J ends were trimmed by 4 bases and 9 bases, with 13 bases remaining between them. Germline V lookup: CDR1 SQVTM, CDR2 ANQGSEA. The CDR3 spans 12 residues. DNA for the CDR3: TGCAGCGTTGGGCAGGGGCTCGCTGAGCAGTTCTTC. Translated: CSVGQGLAEQFF.

This rearrangement joins TRBV4-2 to TRBJ2-3; 9 nucleotides agree with TRBD2. J gave up 4 bases and V 2 bases, and 10 bases lay outside the gene matches. The CDR3 consists of 17 residues. CDR1 and CDR2 from the germline V gene are LGHNA and YNFKEQ. The CDR3 protein is CASSQPRAGGFADTQYF. In nucleotides, the CDR3 is TGTGCCAGCAGCCAACCGAGAGCGGGGGGTTTCGCAGATACGCAGTATTTT.

The chain employs TRBV5-5 and TRBJ1-1, with D hard to call. This CDR3 contains 15 residues. Deletions cut 1 base from V and 1 base from J, with 11 bases between. Germline CDR1 SGHKS, CDR2 YYEKEE (reference sequence). This CDR3 is CASSLWVGENTEAFF. Written as DNA, the CDR3 is TGTGCCAGCAGCTTGTGGGTCGGAGAGAACACTGAAGCTTTCTTT.

This chain uses TRBV5-4 with TRBJ2-1; 14 bases match TRBD2. In germline, CDR1 is SGHNT, CDR2 YYREEE (reference sequence). Trimming removed 3 bases from V and 4 bases from J; junction bases left unmatched: 15. The CDR3 sequence is 20 residues long. CDR3 sequence: CASSSGTSGGPGGGYNEQFF. The CDR3 nucleotides are TGTGCCAGCAGCTCCGGGACTAGCGGGGGCCCCGGGGGGGGTTACAATGAGCAGTTCTTC.

The rearrangement joins TRBV12-3 or TRBV12-4 to TRBJ1-2; D unclear. CDR3 length: 13 amino acids. Trimming removed 3 bases from V and 4 bases from J, with 9 bases in between. DNA of the CDR3: TGTGCCAGCAGTTTTGAGATTCTCTATGGCTACACCTTC. This gives the protein CASSFEILYGYTF.

The chain carries TRBV14 and TRBJ1-1; tentative D call: TRBD1 (5 bases). Germline lookup yields CDR1 SGHDN and CDR2 FVKESK. V dropped 2 bases and J dropped 2 bases, with 9 bases sitting between them. The CDR3 is 14 amino acids. CDR3 sequence: CASSQRRGNTEAFF. The CDR3 DNA reads TGTGCCAGCAGCCAACGGAGGGGTAACACTGAAGCTTTCTTT. Full variable domain (outside the CDR3, taken from reference TRBV14 and TRBJ1-1): EAGVTQFPSHSVIEKGQTVTLRCDPISGHDNLYWYRRVMGKEIKFLLHFVKESKQDESGMPNNRFLAERTGGTYSTLKVQPAELEDSGVYFCASSQRRGNTEAFFGQGTRLTVV.

The chain uses TRBV28 and TRBJ2-3; 14 nucleotides agree with TRBD2. CDR3 length: 18 amino acids. Germline lookup yields CDR1 MDHEN and CDR2 SYDVKM. V lost 6 bases and J lost 9; bases outside the gene matches: 17. This CDR3 is CASRLRLAGGHPGGTQYF. The CDR3, as DNA: TGTGCCAGCAGGCTACGACTAGCGGGGGGGCACCCCGGTGGGACGCAGTATTTT. Using reference TRBV28 and TRBJ2-3 for the parts outside the CDR3, the full variable domain is DVKVTQSSRYLVKRTGEKVFLECVQDMDHENMFWYRQDPGLGLRLIYFSYDVKMKEKGDIPEGYSVSREKKERFSLILESASTNQTSMYLCASRLRLAGGHPGGTQYFGPGTRLTVL.

This chain joins TRBV18 and TRBJ1-4; D remains unclear. The V end lost 3 bases, the J end lost 6 bases, and 8 bases lay between the germline ends. The CDR3 totals 13 residues. Germline CDR1 reads KGHSH; CDR2 reads LQKENI. The CDR3 here is CASSPGRDEKLFF. In nucleotides, the CDR3 is TGTGCCAGCTCACCGGGGAGGGATGAAAAACTGTTTTTT.

This clone came up a few times. CDR3 sequence (DNA): TGTGCCAGCAGTTACTCGGCTACAGGGGGAAACTCTGAAGCTTTCTTT. Amino acid sequence: CASSYSATGGNSEAFF. The chain couples TRBV6-5 to TRBJ1-1; the match to TRBD1 covers 8 bases. The CDR3 sequence is 16 residues long. Germline-derived CDR1 and CDR2 are MNHEY and SVGAGI. Trimming at V came to 0 bases and at J to 6 bases, leaving 9 bases not matched to a gene.

The rearrangement joins TRBV2 to TRBJ1-2, with D hard to call. Germline CDR1 reads SNHLY; CDR2 reads FYNNEI. V lost 10 bases, J lost 4 bases, and 19 bases lay in between. CDR3 length equals 14 residues. The CDR3 spells CATIPQSPSYGYTF. CDR3 coding DNA: TGTGCCACCATCCCACAGTCGCCGTCCTATGGCTACACCTTC.